The 30 T cell receptor beta chains below come from one sample, sequenced in a study of T cells in localized non-small cell lung cancer. TCRdb's table, derived via immunoSEQ multiplex PCR, lists solely in-frame clones and lacks some. Of tens of thousands of clones in the sample, 75% to 90% are singletons; the top ten hold 5.5% to 7%. Sequencing was performed on peripheral blood, taken before any cancer treatment. These receptors came from a man between 40 and 75 years old with stage I lung adenocarcinoma.

As DNA, the CDR3 is TGCAGCGTTCTTGAGCTCGAGAGCTCCTACAATGAGCAGTTCTTC. Translated, it gives CSVLELESSYNEQFF. The genes are TRBV29-1 and TRBJ2-1, with D unclear. CDR1 and CDR2 (germline): SQVTM, ANQGSEA. The germline V and J ends were trimmed by 5 bases and 0 bases, with 14 bases remaining between them. This CDR3 region has 15 residues.

This clone was seen once. The chain couples TRBV27 to TRBJ2-2; D is tentatively TRBD1 or TRBD2 (6 bases each). Trimming pared 2 bases from V and 3 bases from J, leaving 28 bases between. The CDR3 has 21 residues. Germline CDR1 MNHEY, CDR2 SMNVEV (reference sequence). In nucleotides, the CDR3 is TGTGCCAGCAGTTTACGGGGAGGTGCGTCAGGACAGAGGAGACACACCGGGGAGCTGTTTTTT. It translates to CASSLRGGASGQRRHTGELFF.

The chain employs TRBV10-3 and TRBJ2-1; 11 nucleotides agree with TRBD2. Germline V gene data show CDR1 as ENHRY and CDR2 as SYGVKD. The CDR3 extends over 20 amino acids. V shed 2 bases, J shed 0 bases, and the junction held 12 bases outside the gene matches. The CDR3 bases are TGTGCCATCAGTGAGAGAGCCACTAGCGGGAGACCGAGCTCCTACAATGAGCAGTTCTTC. Its protein is CAISERATSGRPSSYNEQFF.

The V gene is TRBV7-9, the J gene TRBJ2-7; 13 positions match TRBD2. Germline loops: CDR1 SEHNR, CDR2 FQNEAQ (reference sequence). The ends lost 2 bases at V and 1 base at J; junction bases unmatched: 8. The CDR3 spans 18 residues. CDR3 coding DNA: TGTGCCAGCAGCTTAAGGTCCCCGACTAGCGGGAGGTCCTACGAGCAGTACTTC. Protein sequence: CASSLRSPTSGRSYEQYF.

This clone showed up just a few times. The CDR3 coding sequence is TGTGCCAGCAGCTTAGAGATAGCGGGGGAGCAGTACTTC. As protein: CASSLEIAGEQYF. J is TRBJ2-7 and V is TRBV11-2, with TRBD2 matching 8 bases. Germline V gene sequence: CDR1 SGHAT, CDR2 FQNNGV. J was trimmed by 7 bases and V by 0 bases; bases with no gene match: 2. This CDR3 has 13 residues.

This clone is medium-sized (0.01 to 0.1%) by share. Different DNA sequences within this sample yield the same CDR3. The rearrangement joins TRBV5-6 to TRBJ1-2; TRBD1 matches 7 bases. Germline assignment: CDR1 SGHDT and CDR2 YYEEEE. The trim removed 1 base at V and 6 bases at J, leaving 3 bases unmatched. The CDR3 has 13 amino acids. The CDR3 nucleotides read TGTGCCAGCAGCTTGAGACAGGGCGATGGCTACACCTTC. Residues: CASSLRQGDGYTF.

V gene TRBV7-2 combines with J gene TRBJ2-7; 9 bases map to TRBD2. The germline V gene has CDR1 SGHTA and CDR2 FQGNSA. J lost 5 bases, V lost 4 bases, and 9 bases had no gene match. This CDR3 is 15 amino acids long. In DNA, the CDR3 is TGTGCCAGCAGCTCCCAAGGGCTAGCGGGGAACGAGCAGTACTTC. Amino acid sequence: CASSSQGLAGNEQYF. Full variable domain (outside the CDR3, taken from reference TRBV7-2 and TRBJ2-7): GAGVSQSPSNKVTEKGKDVELRCDPISGHTALYWYRQSLGQGLEFLIYFQGNSAPDKSGLPSDRFSAERTGGSVSTLTIQRTQQEDSAVYLCASSSQGLAGNEQYFGPGTRLTVT.

The chain uses TRBV4-1 and TRBJ2-5; 13 nucleotides align to TRBD2. J gave up 4 bases and V 2 bases, and 10 bases lay outside the gene matches. Per germline, CDR1 MGHRA and CDR2 YSYEKL. CDR3 length equals 18 residues. The CDR3 protein is CASSQFRLAGGRGETQYF. Written as DNA, the CDR3 is TGCGCCAGCAGCCAATTCCGACTAGCGGGAGGAAGGGGAGAGACCCAGTACTTC.

This chain joins TRBV7-2 and TRBJ2-3; the match to TRBD2 covers 7 bases. Trimming took 1 base from V and 3 from J; bases not matched to a gene: 7. Per the germline V gene, CDR1 is SGHTA and CDR2 is FQGNSA. The CDR3 has 16 amino acids. As DNA, the CDR3 is TGTGCCAGCAGCTTAGGTTGGTCTAGCGGAACAGATACGCAGTATTTT. Encoded protein: CASSLGWSSGTDTQYF. Full variable domain (missing parts from reference TRBV7-2 and TRBJ2-3): GAGVSQSPSNKVTEKGKDVELRCDPISGHTALYWYRQSLGQGLEFLIYFQGNSAPDKSGLPSDRFSAERTGGSVSTLTIQRTQQEDSAVYLCASSLGWSSGTDTQYFGPGTRLTVL.

The chain couples TRBV9 to TRBJ2-4, with 7 bases matching TRBD1. CDR1 and CDR2 from the germline V gene are SGDLS and YYNGEE. The CDR3 is 16 residues long. After removal of 0 bases from V and 0 bases from J, the junction contained 3 bases not matched to a gene. CDR3 DNA: TGTGCCAGCAGCGTAGGGGACAGCCAAGCCAAAAACATTCAGTACTTC. Translation: CASSVGDSQAKNIQYF. The variable domain in full, completed from reference TRBV9 and TRBJ2-4, reads DSGVTQTPKHLITATGQRVTLRCSPRSGDLSVYWYQQSLDQGLQFLIQYYNGEERAKGNILERFSAQQFPDLHSELNLSSLELGDSALYFCASSVGDSQAKNIQYFGAGTRLSVL.

The chain is built from TRBV27 and TRBJ2-5, with D perhaps being TRBD1 or TRBD2 (6 bases each). Per germline, CDR1 MNHEY and CDR2 SMNVEV (reference sequence). Trimming cost V 3 bases and J 2 bases, with 16 bases left between them. CDR3 size: 16 residues. The DNA of the CDR3 is TGTGCCAGCAGTTTCCGTTTAGGAGGGGGGCAAGAGACCCAGTACTTC. Translation: CASSFRLGGGQETQYF.

This clone was seen only once. For the CDR3, the DNA is TGTGCCAGCAGTCCCTCAGCCTCTGGAAACACCATATATTTT. This gives the protein CASSPSASGNTIYF. The chain joins TRBV5-5 to TRBJ1-3; D is uncertain. Germline V lookup: CDR1 SGHKS, CDR2 YYEKEE (reference sequence). With 5 bases removed from V and 0 bases from J, the gap between germline ends came to 9 bases. The CDR3 consists of 14 residues.

The V gene is TRBV5-4, the J gene TRBJ2-3; the match to TRBD1 covers 8 bases. With V trimmed by 4 bases and J by 7 bases, 8 bases remained unmatched. The V gene's germline CDR1 is SGHNT and CDR2 YYREEE (reference sequence). The CDR3 length is 14 residues. CDR3 bases: TGTGCCAGCAGCCCCCCAGGGGGCTCATATACGCAGTATTTT. Its translation: CASSPPGGSYTQYF.

The chain uses TRBV7-2 and TRBJ2-7; the D is unclear. Trimming took 5 bases from V and 6 from J, leaving 14 bases between them. CDR1 and CDR2 from the germline V gene are SGHTA and FQGNSA. This CDR3 region has 13 residues. Here the CDR3 reads CASSPRPVVEQYF. Written as DNA, the CDR3 is TGTGCCAGCAGCCCTCGCCCCGTTGTCGAGCAGTACTTC.

CDR3 sequence reads: CASNYREQETQYF. The CDR3 DNA is TGTGCCAGCAATTACAGGGAACAAGAGACCCAGTACTTC. The V gene is TRBV2, the J gene TRBJ2-5; D perhaps matches TRBD1 (6 bases). The ends were cut back, 7 bases at V and 2 bases at J, with 11 bases in the middle. The CDR3 totals 13 residues. In germline, CDR1 is SNHLY, CDR2 FYNNEI.

The rearrangement uses TRBV6-6 and TRBJ1-5; D is ambiguous. CDR3 length: 15 amino acids. Looked up from germline, CDR1 is MNHNY and CDR2 is SVGAGI (reference sequence). The V gene lost 0 bases and the J gene lost 2 bases, with 8 bases spanning the gap. CDR3 loop: CASSYSTGGNQPQHF. The CDR3 bases are TGTGCCAGCAGTTACTCGACCGGGGGCAATCAGCCCCAGCATTTT.

This clone rates as medium-sized. V gene TRBV6-1 combines with J gene TRBJ2-5, with 9 positions matching TRBD1. This CDR3 spans 15 amino acids. The junction had 5 bases not matched to a gene; V was cut back by 2 bases and J by 4 bases. Looked up from germline, CDR1 is MNHNS and CDR2 is SASEGT. CDR3 coding DNA: TGTGCCAGCAGTGAAACGGGGACAGGGAGAGAGACCCAGTACTTC. Its protein is CASSETGTGRETQYF.

As for this clone: An end of the junction does not agree with germline; a read error may underlie this. V is TRBV29-1 and J is TRBJ2-5; D gene unclear. This CDR3 comprises 12 residues. Germline V gene sequence: CDR1 SQVTM, CDR2 ANQGSEA. Written as DNA, the CDR3 is TGCAGCGCTGAAGACACCCAAGAGACCCAGTACTTC. As protein: CSAEDTQETQYF.

V is TRBV15 and J is TRBJ2-1; 10 bases are shared with TRBD1. The CDR3 length is 14 residues. CDR1 and CDR2 (germline): LNHNV, YYDKDF (reference sequence). V shed 6 bases and J 7 bases; nucleotides not matched to a gene: 6. The CDR3 sequence: CATSAGQGKNEQFF. In DNA form, the CDR3 reads TGTGCCACCAGTGCGGGACAGGGGAAAAATGAGCAGTTCTTC. Supplemented by reference TRBV15 and TRBJ2-1, the full variable domain reads DAMVIQNPRYQVTQFGKPVTLSCSQTLNHNVMYWYQQKSSQAPKLLFHYYDKDFNNEADTPDNFQSRRPNTSFCFLDIRSPGLGDTAMYLCATSAGQGKNEQFFGPGTRLTVL.

In this sample, this clone turned up once. This rearrangement joins TRBV30 to TRBJ1-5; D not certain. V lost 5 bases to trimming and J lost 4 bases, with 18 bases between them. This CDR3 spans 15 amino acids. CDR1 is GTSNPN and CDR2 is SVGIG in the germline V gene (reference sequence). The CDR3 DNA is TGTGCCTGGGAGCCCGGGAATAGGGTAAATCAGCCCCAGCATTTT. Residues: CAWEPGNRVNQPQHF.

The chain combines TRBV30 with TRBJ2-7; 7 nucleotides align to TRBD1. This CDR3 has 12 residues. Germline assignment: CDR1 GTSNPN and CDR2 SVGIG (reference sequence). The junction had 6 bases not matched to a gene; V was cut back by 8 bases and J by 2 bases. The DNA of the CDR3 is TGTGCCGCCCAAACAGGGGCCTACGAGCAGTACTTC. This encodes CAAQTGAYEQYF. The variable domain in full, with the rest retrieved from reference TRBV30 and TRBJ2-7, is SQTIHQWPATLVQPVGSPLSLECTVEGTSNPNLYWYRQAAGRGLQLLFYSVGIGQISSEVPQNLSASRPQDRQFILSSKKLLLSDSGFYLCAAQTGAYEQYFGPGTRLTVT.

The sample holds a few counts of this clone. The chain joins TRBV28 to TRBJ2-5; D perhaps matches TRBD1 (6 bases). The CDR3 runs 14 residues. V was trimmed by 2 bases and J by 5 bases, leaving 12 bases between them. CDR1 is MDHEN and CDR2 is SYDVKM in the germline V gene. CDR3: CASSLSWGRETQYF. As DNA, the CDR3 is TGTGCCAGCAGTTTAAGTTGGGGGCGGGAGACCCAGTACTTC.

As DNA, the CDR3 is TGTGCCAGTAGTATACAAGGCACTGAAGCTTTCTTT. This sequence encodes CASSIQGTEAFF. This chain links TRBV19 with TRBJ1-1; D gene unclear. This CDR3 is built from 12 residues. Trimming pared 2 bases from V and 4 bases from J, leaving 5 bases between. Per germline, CDR1 LNHDA and CDR2 SQIVND (reference sequence).

The chain has TRBV9 and TRBJ2-1; D is possibly TRBD1 or TRBD2 (5 bases each). CDR1 and CDR2 (germline): SGDLS, YYNGEE. The CDR3 runs 17 residues. Trimming left V 4 bases short and J 2 bases short, with 19 bases between. The CDR3 loop is CASSTQKGRGPYNEQFF. The CDR3 bases are TGTGCCAGCAGCACCCAAAAGGGGAGAGGCCCCTACAATGAGCAGTTCTTC.

The chain uses TRBV5-4 and TRBJ2-3, with D possibly matching TRBD2 (6 bases). The V gene lost 1 base and the J gene lost 4 bases, with 13 bases spanning the gap. The CDR3 length is 15 residues. The germline V gene encodes CDR1 SGHNT and CDR2 YYREEE (reference sequence). The chain's CDR3 is CASSLWEEDPDTQYF. The DNA of the CDR3 is TGTGCCAGCAGCTTGTGGGAGGAGGACCCAGATACGCAGTATTTT.

The chain joins TRBV30 to TRBJ1-5; D gene uncertain. Germline lookup yields CDR1 GTSNPN and CDR2 SVGIG (reference sequence). CDR3 length: 13 amino acids. The V and J ends lost 4 bases and 6 bases respectively, with 13 bases between them. CDR3 DNA sequence: TGTGCCTGGAAGAGTGGGGTAGGTCAGCCCCAGCATTTT. Its protein is CAWKSGVGQPQHF.

The genes are TRBV29-1 and TRBJ1-2; D remains unclear. CDR1 and CDR2 from the germline V gene are SQVTM and ANQGSEA. V dropped 4 bases and J dropped 1 base, with 10 bases sitting between them. CDR3 length: 13 residues. DNA for the CDR3: TGCAGCGTTGGGGCAGGAGTTAACTATGGCTACACCTTC. This gives the protein CSVGAGVNYGYTF. The entire variable domain, with the rest obtained from reference TRBV29-1 and TRBJ1-2, is as follows: SAVISQKPSRDICQRGTSLTIQCQVDSQVTMMFWYRQQPGQSLTLIATANQGSEATYESGFVIDKFPISRPNLTFSTLTVSNMSPEDSSIYLCSVGAGVNYGYTFGSGTRLTVV.

The chain recombines TRBV6-5 with TRBJ2-3; perhaps TRBD2 as D (5 bases). The CDR3 sequence is 13 residues long. Germline CDR1 is MNHEY and CDR2 is SVGAGI. Trimming removed 2 bases at V and 8 bases at J, with 11 bases between. CDR3 DNA: TGTGCCAGCAGTTACGACCCCCGGGGTACGCAGTATTTT. This encodes CASSYDPRGTQYF.

The chain joins TRBV13 to TRBJ2-1; 12 bases agree with TRBD2. Looked up from germline, CDR1 is PRHDT and CDR2 is FYEKMQ (reference sequence). J gave up 9 bases and V 10 bases, and 10 bases lay outside the gene matches. This CDR3 contains 14 residues. The CDR3 loop reads CATRTSGKRVEQFF. For the CDR3, the DNA is TGTGCCACCAGGACTAGCGGGAAACGGGTTGAGCAGTTCTTC.

The CDR3 is CASRTGLAGDEQFF. CDR3 nucleotide sequence: TGTGCCAGCAGGACGGGACTAGCGGGAGATGAGCAGTTCTTC. The V gene is TRBV6-5, the J gene TRBJ2-1; 14 bases agree with TRBD2. The CDR3 spans 14 residues. Germline V gene data show CDR1 as MNHEY and CDR2 as SVGAGI. The junction had 3 bases not matched to a gene; V was cut back by 6 bases and J by 8 bases.